The clone carrying this T cell receptor (beta chain) was detected ten times or more. This specimen comes from a study of T cells after yellow fever vaccination. Study at large: SMART-Seq v4 Ultra Low Input handled preparation of low-cell-number fractions.

TCRdb passed the 5' RACE reads through MiXCR, listing each CDR3 protein once. The sample holds over 35,000 distinct CDR3 sequences, 5% to 7% seen once. This CDR3 is built from 12 residues. Trimming pared 4 bases from V and 4 bases from J, leaving 10 bases between. The germline V gene encodes CDR1 SQVTM and CDR2 ANQGSEA. This specimen was PBMCs, either bulk or a sorted T-cell subset (CD4+, CD8+, memory, or dextramer-sorted; not recorded which), taken 45 days after the yellow fever booster vaccination. The sequence was collected from a man between 25 and 39 years old who received the YFV17D yellow fever vaccine. The chain links TRBV29-1 to TRBJ1-2; D unresolved. CDR3 nucleotide sequence: TGCAGCGTTGTGACCGGGGTCTATGGCTACACCTTC. Protein: CSVVTGVYGYTF.